The rows below give T cell receptor beta chains drawn from one sample of a study of shared clonotypes between healthy human individuals. The assay was immunoSEQ multiplex PCR, and TCRdb's table has in-frame clones only and misses some. Altogether nearly 600,000 clones are present, nearly 97% being singletons, with the ten largest covering 0.11%. Sequenced input: naive CD8+ T cells sorted from blood. The receptors were sampled from a woman younger than 45 in good health. CDR3s include the opening cysteine and the closing phenylalanine or tryptophan. A D gene is named only where the DNA matches it firmly. Clone sizes are given selectively: once, few, many, or a class where the clone is expanded.

cdr3_nt cdr3_aa cdr3_length v_call d_call j_call clone_size
TGTGCCAGTAGTCCGGGTAGCTCCTACGAGCAGTACTTC CASSPGSSYEQYF 13 TRBV19 NA TRBJ2-7 NA
TGTGCCAGCAGGGGGAAGGGGACGGAAGCTTTCTTT CASRGKGTEAFF 12 TRBV5-4 NA TRBJ1-1 NA
TGTGCCAGCAGTTATTCCTGGGAAGGGGCCGTTGAAAAACTGTTTTTT CASSYSWEGAVEKLFF 16 TRBV6-9 NA TRBJ1-4 NA
TGTGCCTGGAGTGTAATGGGGTATGAGCAGTTCTTC CAWSVMGYEQFF 12 TRBV30 NA TRBJ2-1 NA
TGCAGCGTTTACCTAACCTGCAATGAGCAGTTCTTC CSVYLTCNEQFF 12 TRBV29-1 NA TRBJ2-1 NA
TGTGCCAGCAGTTCGACCGTCAACTATGGCTACACCTTC CASSSTVNYGYTF 13 TRBV28 NA TRBJ1-2 once
TGTGCCAGCAGTTACAGGGGGCGAACCTACGAGCAGTACTTC CASSYRGRTYEQYF 14 TRBV27 TRBD1 TRBJ2-7 NA
TGTGCCAGCAGCTTAGGCGGGGGGGTTGAAGCTTTCTTT CASSLGGGVEAFF 13 TRBV7-9 NA TRBJ1-1 NA
TGTGCCAGCAGTGAAGTTCATGGGGACTACGAGCAGTACTTC CASSEVHGDYEQYF 14 TRBV2 NA TRBJ2-7 NA
TGTGCCAGCAGCGTAGAGGCAGGGCGATACGAGCAGTACTTC CASSVEAGRYEQYF 14 TRBV9 NA TRBJ2-7 NA
TGTGCCAGCAGCAGCGATAATTTACCGGGACGTACTAATAATCAGCCCCAGCATTTT CASSSDNLPGRTNNQPQHF 19 TRBV21-1 NA TRBJ1-5 NA
TGCGCCAGCAGCTTACGGGTTGGGAGTGGCTACGAGCAGTACTTC CASSLRVGSGYEQYF 15 TRBV4-1 NA TRBJ2-7 NA
TGTGCCAGCAGCTATCTAGCGGGAGAGGATTTAGATACGCAGTATTTT CASSYLAGEDLDTQYF 16 TRBV7-9 TRBD2 TRBJ2-3 NA
TGTGCCAGCAGTTTATCGCGGGCCGTTCCCTACGAGCAGTACTTC CASSLSRAVPYEQYF 15 TRBV27 NA TRBJ2-7 NA
TGCGCCAGCAGCCAAGTTGCGGGAGGTGAAGATACGCAGTATTTT CASSQVAGGEDTQYF 15 TRBV4-1 TRBD2 TRBJ2-3 NA
TGTGCCAGCAGCTTAGCAGGTGACAGGGGGTTCGGCTACACCTTC CASSLAGDRGFGYTF 15 TRBV13 TRBD1 TRBJ1-2 NA
TGTGCCAGCAGTTTAGGAGGGTCCAGCACAGATACGCAGTATTTT CASSLGGSSTDTQYF 15 TRBV27 NA TRBJ2-3 NA
TGCGCCAGCAGTGATCCCCCGGGTGGAGAGCAGTACTTC CASSDPPGGEQYF 13 TRBV10-1 NA TRBJ2-7 NA
TGTGCCAGCAGTGAAGCCAGCCTCCTCTCGGGGAAAGGGGACTTACGATATTCTACGCAGTATTTT CASSEASLLSGKGDLRYSTQYF 22 TRBV2 NA TRBJ2-3 NA
TGTGCCAGCAGTTTTGAGCGGGAGAGGTGGAAGACCCAGTACTTC CASSFERERWKTQYF 15 TRBV28 TRBD2 TRBJ2-5 NA
TGTGCCAGCAGCGCCCTCGGGGGCGCTGGAAACACCATATATTTT CASSALGGAGNTIYF 15 TRBV9 NA TRBJ1-3 NA
TGTGCCAGCAGCCCCCCGCAAGTCACCGGGGAGCTGTTTTTT CASSPPQVTGELFF 14 TRBV7-9 NA TRBJ2-2 NA
TGTGCCAGCAGTTCGACAGCATACGAGCAGTACTTC CASSSTAYEQYF 12 TRBV27 NA TRBJ2-7 NA
TGCGCCAGCAGCCCAGGGGTTACGAACACCGGGGAGCTGTTTTTT CASSPGVTNTGELFF 15 TRBV4-1 NA TRBJ2-2 NA
TGTGCCAGCAGTTCCGACAGTAGCAATCAGCCCCAGCATTTT CASSSDSSNQPQHF 14 TRBV27 NA TRBJ1-5 NA
TGTGCCAGCAGTTCCAGACTAGCGGGAGGGCCCAGATACGAGCAGTACTTC CASSSRLAGGPRYEQYF 17 TRBV28 TRBD2 TRBJ2-7 once
TGTGCCAGCAGTGGCCCCCGCGCTAGCACCAGCTCCTACAATGAGCAGTTCTTC CASSGPRASTSSYNEQFF 18 TRBV28 NA TRBJ2-1 NA
TGTGCCAGCAGCTTACCGATGGGGTATGAGCAGTTCTTC CASSLPMGYEQFF 13 TRBV11-2 NA TRBJ2-1 NA
TGTGCCAGCAGTTTAGGGGACTTTGTCACAGATACGCAGTATTTT CASSLGDFVTDTQYF 15 TRBV28 NA TRBJ2-3 NA
TGTGCCAGCAGCTCCCCCAGGGGGCGCGAGTATTTT CASSSPRGREYF 12 TRBV27 TRBD1 TRBJ2-3 NA
TGTGCCAGTGCAAGACAGTCAACCTCCTACGAGCAGTACTTC CASARQSTSYEQYF 14 TRBV19 NA TRBJ2-7 NA
TGTGCCAGCAGCGCAGATCAGGGGTTTCCTAATGAAAAACTGTTTTTT CASSADQGFPNEKLFF 16 TRBV9 NA TRBJ1-4 NA
TGTGCCAGCCTCCGACAGGGTTTAGGTTACGAGCAGTACTTC CASLRQGLGYEQYF 14 TRBV7-9 TRBD1 TRBJ2-7 NA
TGTGCCAGCACCATGGGTACCGCTGAAGCTTTCTTT CASTMGTAEAFF 12 TRBV11-2 NA TRBJ1-1 NA
TGTGCCAGCAGCTACTCAGCGCGTCCAACCTACAATGAGCAGTTCTTC CASSYSARPTYNEQFF 16 TRBV7-8 NA TRBJ2-1 NA
TGTGCCAGCAGCGTAGATTACAATGAGCAGTTCTTC CASSVDYNEQFF 12 TRBV9 NA TRBJ2-1 NA
TGCGCCAGCAGCTTGGGGCTCGGGAGCAATCAGCCCCAGCATTTT CASSLGLGSNQPQHF 15 TRBV5-1 NA TRBJ1-5 NA
TGTGCCAGTGGGGCGCGGGACAGCTCCTACGAGCAGTACTTC CASGARDSSYEQYF 14 TRBV19 NA TRBJ2-7 NA
TGTGCCAGCAGCTTCACCCTTAACACCGGGGAGCTGTTTTTT CASSFTLNTGELFF 14 TRBV5-5 NA TRBJ2-2 NA
TGTGCCAGCAGTTTACGGGGGAACGAGCAGTACTTC CASSLRGNEQYF 12 TRBV28 NA TRBJ2-7 NA
TGCGCCAGCAGCCTTACCGGGGGACCCTCCTACAATGAGCAGTTCTTC CASSLTGGPSYNEQFF 16 TRBV4-1 NA TRBJ2-1 NA
TGTGCCAGCAGCCCGGGGACAGGAATTGGAAACACCATATATTTT CASSPGTGIGNTIYF 15 TRBV7-3 TRBD1 TRBJ1-3 NA
TGTGCCAGCAGCTTGCTTGGGAACACTGAAGCTTTCTTT CASSLLGNTEAFF 13 TRBV5-4 NA TRBJ1-1 NA
TGCGCCAGCAGCCCGGGAGGGGCGTTAACCTACGAGCAGTACTTC CASSPGGALTYEQYF 15 TRBV4-1 TRBD2 TRBJ2-7 NA
TGTGCCAGCAGTTCCATAGCGGGAGGGCCCTTGGAGCAGTACTTC CASSSIAGGPLEQYF 15 TRBV27 TRBD2 TRBJ2-7 NA
TGTGCCAGCAGTGTGGCTAGCGGGAGGAAGGGGCAGACCCAGTACTTC CASSVASGRKGQTQYF 16 TRBV2 TRBD2 TRBJ2-5 NA
TGTGCCAGCAGTTTAGACTGGGGGCCGGAGTACTTC CASSLDWGPEYF 12 TRBV27 NA TRBJ2-7 few
TGTGCCAGCAGCCCCCTCTCGGGAGTGGCACAAGCTTTCTTT CASSPLSGVAQAFF 14 TRBV11-2 NA TRBJ1-1 NA
TGCGCCAGCAGCCAATCCCCGGGCGGGAGAGTGGGGAACGAGCAGTACTTC CASSQSPGGRVGNEQYF 17 TRBV4-1 TRBD2 TRBJ2-7 NA
TGCGCCAGCAGCCAAGACGAGGACTCCCCTCATGGCTACACCTTC CASSQDEDSPHGYTF 15 TRBV4-1 NA TRBJ1-2 NA
TGTGCCTGGAGTGTACCGTACTTTATGAACACTGAAGCTTTCTTT CAWSVPYFMNTEAFF 15 TRBV30 NA TRBJ1-1 NA
TGTGCCAGCAGCTCCGACACCTCTGGGGCCAACGTCCTGACTTTC CASSSDTSGANVLTF 15 TRBV7-8 NA TRBJ2-6 NA
TGCAGCGTTGTACCGGTAAACACCTACACAGATACGCAGTATTTT CSVVPVNTYTDTQYF 15 TRBV29-1 NA TRBJ2-3 NA
TGTGCCAGCAGCTTAGCCGCTAGGGGAGAGACCCAGTACTTC CASSLAARGETQYF 14 TRBV11-2 NA TRBJ2-5 NA
TGTGCCAGCAGCCGGACTAGCGGGTACAATGAGCAGTTCTTC CASSRTSGYNEQFF 14 TRBV2 TRBD2 TRBJ2-1 NA
TGTGCCAGCAGTTTGGGGTTACAGACCACCCTCCAAGAGACCCAGTACTTC CASSLGLQTTLQETQYF 17 TRBV28 NA TRBJ2-5 NA
TGTGCCAGCAGTCACTCCGGACTAGCGCACTACAATGAGCAGTTCTTC CASSHSGLAHYNEQFF 16 TRBV6-5 TRBD2 TRBJ2-1 NA
TGTGCCATCAGTGAGTCGTATGGCACCCATTCCTACAATGAGCAGTTCTTC CAISESYGTHSYNEQFF 17 TRBV10-3 NA TRBJ2-1 NA
TGTGCCAGCAGCTCCGGGGGGTATACGCAGTATTTT CASSSGGYTQYF 12 TRBV5-6 TRBD2 TRBJ2-3 NA
TGTGCCAGCAGTTTCGGGACTAGCGTCTACGAGCAGTACTTC CASSFGTSVYEQYF 14 TRBV27 TRBD2 TRBJ2-7 NA